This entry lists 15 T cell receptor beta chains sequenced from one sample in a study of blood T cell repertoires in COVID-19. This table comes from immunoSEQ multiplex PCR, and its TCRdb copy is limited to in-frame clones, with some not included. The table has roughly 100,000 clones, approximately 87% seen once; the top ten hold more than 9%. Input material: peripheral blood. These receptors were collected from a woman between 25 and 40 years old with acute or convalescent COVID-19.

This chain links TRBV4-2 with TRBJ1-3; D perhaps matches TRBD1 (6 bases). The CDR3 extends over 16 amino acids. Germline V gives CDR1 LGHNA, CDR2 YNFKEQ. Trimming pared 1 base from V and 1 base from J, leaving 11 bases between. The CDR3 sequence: CASSQGVRGSGNTIYF. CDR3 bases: TGTGCCAGCAGCCAAGGTGTTAGGGGGTCTGGAAACACCATATATTTT.

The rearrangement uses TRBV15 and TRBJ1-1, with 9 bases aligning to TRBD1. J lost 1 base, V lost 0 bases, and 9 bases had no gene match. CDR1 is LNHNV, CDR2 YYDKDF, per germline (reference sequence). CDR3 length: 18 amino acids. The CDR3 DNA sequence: TGTGCCACCAGCAGAGATGGGTGGGGACAGGGACGGAACACTGAAGCTTTCTTT. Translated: CATSRDGWGQGRNTEAFF.

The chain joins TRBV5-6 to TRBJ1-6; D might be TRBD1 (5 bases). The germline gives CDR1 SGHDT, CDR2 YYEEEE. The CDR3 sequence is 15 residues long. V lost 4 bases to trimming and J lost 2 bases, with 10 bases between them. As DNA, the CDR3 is TGTGCCAGCAGCCGGGAGGGGACCTATAATTCACCCCTCCACTTT. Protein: CASSREGTYNSPLHF.

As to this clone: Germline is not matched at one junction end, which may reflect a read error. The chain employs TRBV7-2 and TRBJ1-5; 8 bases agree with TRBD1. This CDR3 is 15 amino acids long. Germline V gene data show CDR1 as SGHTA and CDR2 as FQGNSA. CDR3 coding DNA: TGTGCCAGCAGCCCAGGGGGACAGGAACATCATCCCCAGCATTTT. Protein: CASSPGGQEHHPQHF.

The DNA for the CDR3 is TGTGCCAGCAGCTTTGGACAGACTGAGCAGTTCTTC. Its protein product is CASSFGQTEQFF. V and J are TRBV13 and TRBJ2-1, with D tentatively TRBD1 (6 bases). Germline V CDR1 and CDR2: PRHDT, FYEKMQ (reference sequence). The CDR3 length is 12 residues. V gave up 3 bases and J gave up 9 bases, with 9 bases separating them.

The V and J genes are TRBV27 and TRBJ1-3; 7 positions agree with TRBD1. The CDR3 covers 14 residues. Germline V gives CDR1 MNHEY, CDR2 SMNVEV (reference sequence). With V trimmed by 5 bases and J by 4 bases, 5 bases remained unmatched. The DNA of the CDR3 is TGTGCCAGCAGTGAAGACAGGGCAGGAAACACCATATATTTT. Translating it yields CASSEDRAGNTIYF.

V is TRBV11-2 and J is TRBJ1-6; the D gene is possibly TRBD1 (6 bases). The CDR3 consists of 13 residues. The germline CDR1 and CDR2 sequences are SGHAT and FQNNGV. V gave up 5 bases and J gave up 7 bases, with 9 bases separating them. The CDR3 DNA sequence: TGTGCCAGCAGCGCGCAGGGGAATTCACCCCTCCACTTT. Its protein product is CASSAQGNSPLHF.

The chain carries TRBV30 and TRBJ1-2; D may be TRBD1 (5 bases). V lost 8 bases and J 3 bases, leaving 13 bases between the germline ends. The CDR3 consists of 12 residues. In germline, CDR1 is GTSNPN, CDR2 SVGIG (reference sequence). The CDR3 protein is CAGSGEDYGYTF. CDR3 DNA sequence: TGTGCCGGTTCGGGGGAGGACTATGGCTACACCTTC.

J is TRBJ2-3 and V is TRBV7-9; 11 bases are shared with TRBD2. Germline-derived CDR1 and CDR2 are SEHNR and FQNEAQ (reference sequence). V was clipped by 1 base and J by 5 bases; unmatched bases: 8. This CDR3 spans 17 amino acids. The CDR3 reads CASSLGLAGMLGDTQYF. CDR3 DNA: TGTGCCAGCAGCTTAGGACTAGCGGGGATGTTGGGAGATACGCAGTATTTT.

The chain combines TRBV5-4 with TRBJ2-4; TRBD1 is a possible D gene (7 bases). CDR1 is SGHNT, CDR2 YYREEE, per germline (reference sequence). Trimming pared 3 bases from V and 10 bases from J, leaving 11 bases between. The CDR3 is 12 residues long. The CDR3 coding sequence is TGTGCCAGCAGCTATGCAGGGGGGATTCAGTACTTC. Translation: CASSYAGGIQYF.

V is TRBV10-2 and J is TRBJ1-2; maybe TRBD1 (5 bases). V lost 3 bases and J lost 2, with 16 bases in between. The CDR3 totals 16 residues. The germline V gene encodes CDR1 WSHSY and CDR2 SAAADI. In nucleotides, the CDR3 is TGCGCCAGCAGTGAATCCGGAGGGGCCGCCAACTATGGCTACACCTTC. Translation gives CASSESGGAANYGYTF.

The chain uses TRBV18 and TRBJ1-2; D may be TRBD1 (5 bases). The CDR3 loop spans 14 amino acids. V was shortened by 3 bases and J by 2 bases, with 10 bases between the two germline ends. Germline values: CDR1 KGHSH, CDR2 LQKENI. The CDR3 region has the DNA TGTGCCAGCTCACCGGGGGGGGAAAACTATGGCTACACCTTC. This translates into CASSPGGENYGYTF.

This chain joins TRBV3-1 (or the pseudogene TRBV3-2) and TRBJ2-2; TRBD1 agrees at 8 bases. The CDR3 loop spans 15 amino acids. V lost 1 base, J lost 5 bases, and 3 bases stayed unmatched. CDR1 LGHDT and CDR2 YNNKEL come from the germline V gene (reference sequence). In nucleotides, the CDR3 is TGTGCCAGCAGCCAAGGGACAGGGTGGACCGGGGAGCTGTTTTTT. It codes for CASSQGTGWTGELFF.

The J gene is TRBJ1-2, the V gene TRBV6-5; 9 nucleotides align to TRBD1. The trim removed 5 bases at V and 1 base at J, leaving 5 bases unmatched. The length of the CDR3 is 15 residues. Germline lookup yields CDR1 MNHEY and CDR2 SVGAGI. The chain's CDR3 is CASSRPGQGNYGYTF. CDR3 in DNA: TGTGCCAGCAGTCGGCCGGGACAGGGTAACTATGGCTACACCTTC.

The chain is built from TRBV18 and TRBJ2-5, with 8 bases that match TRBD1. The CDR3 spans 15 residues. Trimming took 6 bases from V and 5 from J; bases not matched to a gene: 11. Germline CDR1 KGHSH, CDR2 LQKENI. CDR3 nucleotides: TGTGCCAGCTCGGCCACCCGGACAGGGCCGGAGACCCAGTACTTC. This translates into CASSATRTGPETQYF. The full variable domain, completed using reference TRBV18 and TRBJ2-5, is NAGVMQNPRHLVRRRGQEARLRCSPMKGHSHVYWYRQLPEEGLKFMVYLQKENIIDESGMPKERFSAEFPKEGPSILRIQQVVRGDSAAYFCASSATRTGPETQYFGPGTRLLVL.